This paragraph covers one TCR beta chain sequence. The sample holds one count of this clone. The target of this receptor is not known. Base-call qualities are not available, and no considerably larger clone is one nucleotide away. The CDR3, from cysteine to phenylalanine, totals 14 residues. The DNA shown is the 42-base CDR3, in frame from base 1. CDR1 and CDR2 were assigned from the germline V gene (reference sequence) as SGHNT and YYREEE. At the junction V is shortened by 0 bases and J by 6 bases, with 7 bases in between. The data are from a study of blood T cell repertoires in COVID-19 (dated by TCRdb to about 2020). Notes on the research overall: Collaborator samples came from the United States, Italy and Spain and covered acute and convalescent phases of COVID-19. The prospective study material was composed of cDNA or gDNA derived from T cells, B-cell-depleted T cells, or PBMCs. Deeply sampled blood TCRbeta repertoires from subjects exposed to, actively infected with, or recovered from COVID-19 were included in the dataset. The repertoires were released in a freely available public database intended as a resource for research on the immune response to SARS-CoV-2. Samples were obtained from the ongoing ImmuneRACE study (first 160 participants) and from 1,000 to 1,500 subjects provided by 6 global collaborators. A de-identified subject ID, COVID-19 status, age in years and sex were almost always included in the sample metadata. Where available, HLA class I and class II types were taken from metadata supplied by the sample provider and were not determined by assay-based typing. Results the study describes overall, beyond this receptor: The quantity of clinical and demographic metadata differed by source and by participant and was supplied without curation.

The collaborating institutions used their own protocols to collect whole blood in K2EDTA tubes. For TCRbeta analysis, collaborators shipped samples in one of three forms: frozen whole blood, isolated PBMCs, or DNA extracted from either of those sample types. TCRbeta CDR3 regions were amplified from genomic DNA using the immunoSEQ Assay, a bias-controlled multiplex PCR. As for how the authors treated the data: Nucleated cell counts per sample were estimated from amplification of reference gene primers within the assay. To quantify the absolute abundance of each unique TCRbeta CDR3 rearrangement, sequence reads were collapsed and filtered. For each sample, productive Simpson clonality was calculated as the square root of Simpson's diversity index over productive rearrangements. As stored in TCRdb, this immuneACCESS dataset retains in-frame rearrangements with V and J assigned. A fraction of the clones does not appear; measured against another copy, unresolved V genes explain less than half of the discrepancy, and the remainder lacks a known reason. V and J calls and clone size follow that table, whereas D and trimming were derived from the DNA. The sample profile shows around 110,000 clones; roughly 84% of them were found once. Under 0.85% of the sample is held by the ten biggest clonotypes.

This TCR was sampled from a woman in her 70s with acute or convalescent COVID-19. In this chain, TRBV5-4 is recombined with TRBJ1-6; no D gene can be assigned with confidence. The sequenced sample was peripheral blood. The CDR3 protein sequence reads: CASSLDRSNSPLHF. The DNA reads TGTGCCAGCAGCTTGGACAGATCTAATTCACCCCTCCACTTT. Full variable domain (CDR3 extended with the reference TRBV5-4 and TRBJ1-6 proteins): ETGVTQSPTHLIKTRGQQVTLRCSSQSGHNTVSWYQQALGQGPQFIFQYYREEENGRGNFPPRFSGLQFPNYSSELNVNALELDDSALYLCASSLDRSNSPLHFGNGTRLTVT.